Shown below are 5 T cell receptor beta chains from a single sample sequenced in a study of blood T cell repertoires in COVID-19. The assay was immunoSEQ multiplex PCR, and TCRdb's table has in-frame clones only and misses some. The table records about 240,000 clones, about 80% of them present only once. Sequences were obtained from peripheral blood. These receptors all come from a woman older than 75 with acute or convalescent COVID-19.

This clone was counted many times. The chain joins TRBV2 to TRBJ2-3; D gene ambiguous. The CDR3 covers 13 residues. Germline V lookup: CDR1 SNHLY, CDR2 FYNNEI. With 4 bases removed from V and 0 bases from J, the gap between germline ends came to 5 bases. CDR3 protein: CASSGKSTDTQYF. The CDR3 region has the DNA TGTGCCAGCAGTGGTAAAAGCACAGATACGCAGTATTTT.

This chain joins TRBV4-1 and TRBJ1-5, with TRBD1 matching over 8 bases. Unmatched junction bases numbered 24, after V lost 4 bases and J lost 1 base. The CDR3 is made up of 22 amino acids. Germline assignment: CDR1 MGHRA and CDR2 YSYEKL. In nucleotides, the CDR3 is TGCGCCAGCAGCCTCAGAAATCCGGAGTTCGGGCAGGGGGCTGAGAGCAATCAGCCCCAGCATTTT. Protein: CASSLRNPEFGQGAESNQPQHF.

The chain uses TRBV6-1 and TRBJ1-5; D gene uncertain. Germline-derived CDR1 and CDR2 are MNHNS and SASEGT. The CDR3 runs to 15 residues. The V and J ends lost 2 bases and 3 bases respectively, with 11 bases between them. This CDR3 reads CASSENRLDNQPQHF. CDR3 DNA sequence: TGTGCCAGCAGTGAAAATCGACTGGACAATCAGCCCCAGCATTTT.

The chain couples TRBV6-2 or TRBV6-3 to TRBJ1-6; D gene unclear. This CDR3 is 14 amino acids long. Trimming stripped 2 bases from V and 8 bases from J, with 10 bases between. Germline V gives CDR1 MNHEY, CDR2 SVGEGT. The CDR3 is CASSYEVLDSPLHF. The CDR3 nucleotides are TGTGCCAGCAGTTACGAGGTTCTGGATTCACCCCTCCACTTT.

This clone was counted many times. The chain combines TRBV2 with TRBJ2-5, with a tentative D call TRBD2 (5 bases). Deletions cut 3 bases from V and 5 bases from J, with 10 bases between. Germline V gene sequence: CDR1 SNHLY, CDR2 FYNNEI. The CDR3 runs to 13 residues. The CDR3: CASSDRRGETQYF. The CDR3 bases are TGTGCCAGCAGTGATCGGAGAGGGGAGACCCAGTACTTC.